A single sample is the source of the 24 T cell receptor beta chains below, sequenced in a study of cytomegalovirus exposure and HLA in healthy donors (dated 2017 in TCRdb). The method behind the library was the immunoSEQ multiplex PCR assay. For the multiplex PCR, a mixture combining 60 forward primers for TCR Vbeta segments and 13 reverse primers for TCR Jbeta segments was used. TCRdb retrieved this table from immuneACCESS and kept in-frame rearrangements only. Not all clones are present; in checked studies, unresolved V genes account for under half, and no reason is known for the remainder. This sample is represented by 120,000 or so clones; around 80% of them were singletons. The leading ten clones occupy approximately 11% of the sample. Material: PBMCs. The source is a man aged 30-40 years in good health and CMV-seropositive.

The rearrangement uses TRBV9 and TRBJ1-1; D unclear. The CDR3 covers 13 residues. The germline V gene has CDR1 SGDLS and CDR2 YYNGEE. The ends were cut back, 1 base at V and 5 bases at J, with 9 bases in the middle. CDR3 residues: CASSVQVRTEAFF. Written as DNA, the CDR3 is TGTGCCAGCAGCGTACAGGTCCGGACTGAAGCTTTCTTT.

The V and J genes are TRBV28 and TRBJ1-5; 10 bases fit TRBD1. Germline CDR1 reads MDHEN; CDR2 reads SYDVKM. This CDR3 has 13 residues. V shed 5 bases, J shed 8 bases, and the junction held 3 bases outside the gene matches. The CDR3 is CASSDRGLKPQHF. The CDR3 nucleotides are TGTGCCAGCAGTGACAGGGGGCTTAAGCCCCAGCATTTT.

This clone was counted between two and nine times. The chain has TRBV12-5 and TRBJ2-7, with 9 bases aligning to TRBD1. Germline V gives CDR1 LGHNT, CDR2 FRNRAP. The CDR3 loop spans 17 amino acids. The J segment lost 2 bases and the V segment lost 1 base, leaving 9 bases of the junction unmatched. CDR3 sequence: CASGLDTGTGIAYEQYF. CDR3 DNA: TGTGCTAGTGGTTTGGATACCGGGACAGGGATTGCCTACGAGCAGTACTTC.

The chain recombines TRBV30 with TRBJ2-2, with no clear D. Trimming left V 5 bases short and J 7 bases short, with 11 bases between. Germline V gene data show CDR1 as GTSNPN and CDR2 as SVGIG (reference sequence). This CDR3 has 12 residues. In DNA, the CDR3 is TGTGCCTGGGTTCGTTCTTTCGGGGAGCTGTTTTTT. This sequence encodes CAWVRSFGELFF.

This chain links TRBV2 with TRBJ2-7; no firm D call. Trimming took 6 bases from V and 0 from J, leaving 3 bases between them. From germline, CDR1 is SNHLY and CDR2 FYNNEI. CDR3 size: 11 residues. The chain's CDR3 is CASSLSYEQYF. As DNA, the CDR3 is TGTGCCAGCAGCCTCTCCTACGAGCAGTACTTC.

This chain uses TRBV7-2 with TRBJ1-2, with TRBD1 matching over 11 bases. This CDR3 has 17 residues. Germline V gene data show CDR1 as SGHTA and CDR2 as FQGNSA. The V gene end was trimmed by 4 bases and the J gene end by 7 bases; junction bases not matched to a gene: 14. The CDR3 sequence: CASSSRVRTGGAAGYTF. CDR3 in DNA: TGTGCCAGCAGCTCACGAGTTCGGACAGGGGGCGCGGCTGGCTACACCTTC.

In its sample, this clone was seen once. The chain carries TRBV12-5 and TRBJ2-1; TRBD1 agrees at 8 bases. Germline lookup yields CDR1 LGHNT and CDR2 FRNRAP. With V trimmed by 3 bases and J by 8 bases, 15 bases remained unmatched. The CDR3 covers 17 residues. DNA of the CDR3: TGTGCTAGTGGTTTTACCGTAGACAGGGGAGTAGACGATGAGCAGTTCTTC. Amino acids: CASGFTVDRGVDDEQFF.

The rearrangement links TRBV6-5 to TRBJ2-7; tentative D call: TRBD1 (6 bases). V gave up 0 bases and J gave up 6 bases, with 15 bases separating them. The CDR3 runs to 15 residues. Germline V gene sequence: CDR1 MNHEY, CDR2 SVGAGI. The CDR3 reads CASSYSQGKGLEQYF. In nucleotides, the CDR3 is TGTGCCAGCAGTTACTCACAGGGAAAAGGGCTCGAGCAGTACTTC.

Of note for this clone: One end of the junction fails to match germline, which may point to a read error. DNA of the CDR3: TGTGCCAGCAGTGAAGGGACAGGGGGCTGGGAGCAGTATTTC. Protein: CASSEGTGGWEQYF. The V gene is TRBV25-1, the J gene TRBJ2-7, with 12 bases lining up with TRBD1. This CDR3 contains 14 residues. Germline lookup yields CDR1 MGHDK and CDR2 SYGVNS.

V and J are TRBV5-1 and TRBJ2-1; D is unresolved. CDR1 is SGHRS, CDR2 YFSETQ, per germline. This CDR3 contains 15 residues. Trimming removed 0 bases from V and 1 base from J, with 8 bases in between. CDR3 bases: TGCGCCAGCAGCTTGGACAGTATTTCCTACAATGAGCAGTTCTTC. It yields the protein CASSLDSISYNEQFF.

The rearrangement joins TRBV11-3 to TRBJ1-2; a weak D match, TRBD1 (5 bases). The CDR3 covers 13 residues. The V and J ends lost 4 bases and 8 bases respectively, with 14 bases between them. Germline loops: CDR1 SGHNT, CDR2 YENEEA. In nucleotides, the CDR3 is TGTGCCAGCAGCTCGACTCAGGGTACGGGCTACACCTTC. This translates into CASSSTQGTGYTF.

The chain's CDR3 is CASSDLGTAQPQHF. In DNA form, the CDR3 reads TGTGCCAGCAGCGACCTCGGGACAGCACAGCCCCAGCATTTT. The chain links TRBV27 to TRBJ1-5, with 7 bases identical to TRBD1. The germline gives CDR1 MNHEY, CDR2 SMNVEV (reference sequence). J gave up 7 bases and V 6 bases, and 9 bases lay outside the gene matches. The CDR3 is 14 residues long.

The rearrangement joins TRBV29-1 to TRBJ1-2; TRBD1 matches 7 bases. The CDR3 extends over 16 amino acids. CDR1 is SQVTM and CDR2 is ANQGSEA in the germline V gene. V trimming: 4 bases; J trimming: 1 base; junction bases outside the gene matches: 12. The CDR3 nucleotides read TGCAGCGTTGGCGGCTCGGGACAGAGAGATAACTATGGCTACACCTTC. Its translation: CSVGGSGQRDNYGYTF.

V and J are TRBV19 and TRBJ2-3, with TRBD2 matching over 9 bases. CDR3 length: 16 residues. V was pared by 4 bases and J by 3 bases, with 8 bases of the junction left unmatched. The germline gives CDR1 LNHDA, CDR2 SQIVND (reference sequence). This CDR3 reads CASSTFSGRTTDTQYF. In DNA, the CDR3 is TGTGCCAGTAGTACCTTTAGCGGGAGAACAACAGATACGCAGTATTTT.

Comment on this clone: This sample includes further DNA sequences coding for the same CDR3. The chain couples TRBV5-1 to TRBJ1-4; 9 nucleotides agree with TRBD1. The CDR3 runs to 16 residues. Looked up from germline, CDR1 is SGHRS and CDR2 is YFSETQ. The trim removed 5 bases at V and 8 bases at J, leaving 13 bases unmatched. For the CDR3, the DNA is TGCGCCAGCAGGGACCCTGTCGGGACAGGGTCCGAAAAACTGTTTTTT. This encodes CASRDPVGTGSEKLFF. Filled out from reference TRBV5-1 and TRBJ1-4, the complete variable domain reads KAGVTQTPRYLIKTRGQQVTLSCSPISGHRSVSWYQQTPGQGLQFLFEYFSETQRNKGNFPGRFSGRQFSNSRSEMNVSTLELGDSALYLCASRDPVGTGSEKLFFGSGTQLSVL.

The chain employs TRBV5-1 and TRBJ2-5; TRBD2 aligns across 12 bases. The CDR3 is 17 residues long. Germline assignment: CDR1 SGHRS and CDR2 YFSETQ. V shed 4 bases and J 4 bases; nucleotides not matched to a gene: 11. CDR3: CASSTMTSGSLAETQYF. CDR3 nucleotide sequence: TGCGCCAGCAGCACAATGACTAGCGGGAGTCTGGCAGAGACCCAGTACTTC.

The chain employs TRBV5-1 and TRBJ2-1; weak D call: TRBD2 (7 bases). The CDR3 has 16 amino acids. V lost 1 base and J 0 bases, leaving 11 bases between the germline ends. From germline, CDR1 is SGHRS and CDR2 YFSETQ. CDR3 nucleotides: TGCGCCAGCAGCTTGAGCGGGACACCCTCCTACAATGAGCAGTTCTTC. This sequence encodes CASSLSGTPSYNEQFF.

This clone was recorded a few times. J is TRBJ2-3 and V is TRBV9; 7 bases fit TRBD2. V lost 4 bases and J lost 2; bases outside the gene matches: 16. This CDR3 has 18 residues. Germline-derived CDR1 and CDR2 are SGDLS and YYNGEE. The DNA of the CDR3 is TGTGCCAGCAGCAGTAGAGCCCTAGCGGCTGCGCCCACAGATACGCAGTATTTT. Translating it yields CASSSRALAAAPTDTQYF.

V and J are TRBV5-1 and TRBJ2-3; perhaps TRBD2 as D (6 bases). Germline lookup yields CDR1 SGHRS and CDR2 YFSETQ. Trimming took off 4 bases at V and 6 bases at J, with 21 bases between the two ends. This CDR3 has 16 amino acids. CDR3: CASSPREAGRGDTQYF. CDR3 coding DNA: TGCGCCAGCAGCCCAAGGGAGGCGGGTCGCGGTGATACGCAGTATTTT.

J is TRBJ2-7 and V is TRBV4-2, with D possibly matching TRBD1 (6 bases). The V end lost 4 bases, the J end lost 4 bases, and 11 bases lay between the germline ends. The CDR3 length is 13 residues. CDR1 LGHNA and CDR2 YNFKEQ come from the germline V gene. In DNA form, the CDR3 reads TGTGCCAGCAGCCCCGACAGGCTTTACGAGCAGTACTTC. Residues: CASSPDRLYEQYF.

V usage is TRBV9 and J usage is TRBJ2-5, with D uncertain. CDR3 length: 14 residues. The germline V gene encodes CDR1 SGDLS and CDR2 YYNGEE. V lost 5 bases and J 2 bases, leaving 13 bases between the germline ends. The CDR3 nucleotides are TGTGCCAGCAGTCTCGGTGCGCAACAAGAGACCCAGTACTTC. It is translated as CASSLGAQQETQYF.

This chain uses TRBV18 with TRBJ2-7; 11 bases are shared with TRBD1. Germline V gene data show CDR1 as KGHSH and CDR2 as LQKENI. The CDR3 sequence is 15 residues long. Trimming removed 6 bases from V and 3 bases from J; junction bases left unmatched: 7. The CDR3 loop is CASSNLGTGGYEQYF. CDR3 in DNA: TGTGCCAGCTCGAACCTCGGGACAGGGGGCTACGAGCAGTACTTC.

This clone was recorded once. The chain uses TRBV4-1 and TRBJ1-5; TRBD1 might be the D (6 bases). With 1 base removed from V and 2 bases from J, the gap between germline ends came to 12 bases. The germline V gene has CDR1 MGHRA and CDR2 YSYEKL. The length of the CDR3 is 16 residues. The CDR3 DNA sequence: TGCGCCAGCAGCCAAGTACAACAGGGAGGCAATCAGCCCCAGCATTTT. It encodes CASSQVQQGGNQPQHF.

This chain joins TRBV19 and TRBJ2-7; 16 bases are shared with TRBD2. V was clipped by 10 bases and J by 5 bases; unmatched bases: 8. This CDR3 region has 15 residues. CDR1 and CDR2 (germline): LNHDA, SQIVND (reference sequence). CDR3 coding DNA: TGTGCCACCCAGGGACTAGCGGGAGGGCCTGACGAGCAGTACTTC. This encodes CATQGLAGGPDEQYF.